This T cell receptor (beta chain) was identified during a study of T cells in Graves' hyperthyroidism and ophthalmopathy. RNA transcripts gave rise to amplified TCR beta CDR3 regions. The primer set for the first-round RT-PCR of the TCR CDR3 was HTBI. TCRdb re-called the multiplex PCR reads through MiXCR, storing one row per CDR3 protein. The table has 600,000 to 700,000 distinct CDR3 sequences, 14% to 15% seen once. PBMCs were collected from a roughly 9.7 ml volume of fresh peripheral blood. This clonotype was picked up many times. The target antigen is unknown. Germline-derived CDR1 and CDR2 are DFQATT and SNEGSKA (reference sequence). The CDR3 runs to 15 residues. With 2 bases clipped from V and 2 bases from J, the junction kept 9 bases outside the gene matches. General study results and limits: For ophthalmopathy, model prediction preceded onset by a median about 6 months.

The rearrangement joins TRBV20-1 to TRBJ2-7; TRBD1 aligns across 7 bases. The sequenced sample consisted of blood. The origin of this receptor is a woman aged 40 to 50 with Graves' ophthalmopathy. The CDR3 bases are TGCAGTGCTAGACCCCGGACAGGAGAACCCTACGAGCAGTACTTC. Translating it yields CSARPRTGEPYEQYF.